The following is a T cell receptor (beta chain) sequence with its context. This entry belongs to a study of blood T cell repertoires in COVID-19. Overall study: Donors in the United States, Italy and Spain gave samples during acute or convalescent COVID-19. Sources were T cells, B-cell-depleted T cells, or PBMCs; the material itself was cDNA or gDNA.

Trimming took 5 bases from V and 6 from J; bases not matched to a gene: 8. This CDR3 has 15 amino acids. Germline-derived CDR1 and CDR2 are SEHNR and FQNEAQ (reference sequence). Per the study methods: Researchers report that nucleated cell counts were estimated from reference gene primer amplification. Profiling relied on immunoSEQ multiplex PCR, and the TCRdb table lists in-frame clones only, not all of them. V, J and clone size were drawn from that table, and D and trimming were deduced from the DNA. The sample lists about 140,000 clones; under 90% were seen once. This chain connects TRBV7-9 to TRBJ2-1, with 9 bases that match TRBD2. What was sequenced was peripheral blood. The TCR sequence derives from a woman at least 80 years old in a cohort sampled during active or convalescent COVID-19. DNA of the CDR3: TGTGCCAGCAGCCCTTGGCGGGGGGGTTCCAATGAGCAGTTCTTC. It codes for CASSPWRGGSNEQFF.